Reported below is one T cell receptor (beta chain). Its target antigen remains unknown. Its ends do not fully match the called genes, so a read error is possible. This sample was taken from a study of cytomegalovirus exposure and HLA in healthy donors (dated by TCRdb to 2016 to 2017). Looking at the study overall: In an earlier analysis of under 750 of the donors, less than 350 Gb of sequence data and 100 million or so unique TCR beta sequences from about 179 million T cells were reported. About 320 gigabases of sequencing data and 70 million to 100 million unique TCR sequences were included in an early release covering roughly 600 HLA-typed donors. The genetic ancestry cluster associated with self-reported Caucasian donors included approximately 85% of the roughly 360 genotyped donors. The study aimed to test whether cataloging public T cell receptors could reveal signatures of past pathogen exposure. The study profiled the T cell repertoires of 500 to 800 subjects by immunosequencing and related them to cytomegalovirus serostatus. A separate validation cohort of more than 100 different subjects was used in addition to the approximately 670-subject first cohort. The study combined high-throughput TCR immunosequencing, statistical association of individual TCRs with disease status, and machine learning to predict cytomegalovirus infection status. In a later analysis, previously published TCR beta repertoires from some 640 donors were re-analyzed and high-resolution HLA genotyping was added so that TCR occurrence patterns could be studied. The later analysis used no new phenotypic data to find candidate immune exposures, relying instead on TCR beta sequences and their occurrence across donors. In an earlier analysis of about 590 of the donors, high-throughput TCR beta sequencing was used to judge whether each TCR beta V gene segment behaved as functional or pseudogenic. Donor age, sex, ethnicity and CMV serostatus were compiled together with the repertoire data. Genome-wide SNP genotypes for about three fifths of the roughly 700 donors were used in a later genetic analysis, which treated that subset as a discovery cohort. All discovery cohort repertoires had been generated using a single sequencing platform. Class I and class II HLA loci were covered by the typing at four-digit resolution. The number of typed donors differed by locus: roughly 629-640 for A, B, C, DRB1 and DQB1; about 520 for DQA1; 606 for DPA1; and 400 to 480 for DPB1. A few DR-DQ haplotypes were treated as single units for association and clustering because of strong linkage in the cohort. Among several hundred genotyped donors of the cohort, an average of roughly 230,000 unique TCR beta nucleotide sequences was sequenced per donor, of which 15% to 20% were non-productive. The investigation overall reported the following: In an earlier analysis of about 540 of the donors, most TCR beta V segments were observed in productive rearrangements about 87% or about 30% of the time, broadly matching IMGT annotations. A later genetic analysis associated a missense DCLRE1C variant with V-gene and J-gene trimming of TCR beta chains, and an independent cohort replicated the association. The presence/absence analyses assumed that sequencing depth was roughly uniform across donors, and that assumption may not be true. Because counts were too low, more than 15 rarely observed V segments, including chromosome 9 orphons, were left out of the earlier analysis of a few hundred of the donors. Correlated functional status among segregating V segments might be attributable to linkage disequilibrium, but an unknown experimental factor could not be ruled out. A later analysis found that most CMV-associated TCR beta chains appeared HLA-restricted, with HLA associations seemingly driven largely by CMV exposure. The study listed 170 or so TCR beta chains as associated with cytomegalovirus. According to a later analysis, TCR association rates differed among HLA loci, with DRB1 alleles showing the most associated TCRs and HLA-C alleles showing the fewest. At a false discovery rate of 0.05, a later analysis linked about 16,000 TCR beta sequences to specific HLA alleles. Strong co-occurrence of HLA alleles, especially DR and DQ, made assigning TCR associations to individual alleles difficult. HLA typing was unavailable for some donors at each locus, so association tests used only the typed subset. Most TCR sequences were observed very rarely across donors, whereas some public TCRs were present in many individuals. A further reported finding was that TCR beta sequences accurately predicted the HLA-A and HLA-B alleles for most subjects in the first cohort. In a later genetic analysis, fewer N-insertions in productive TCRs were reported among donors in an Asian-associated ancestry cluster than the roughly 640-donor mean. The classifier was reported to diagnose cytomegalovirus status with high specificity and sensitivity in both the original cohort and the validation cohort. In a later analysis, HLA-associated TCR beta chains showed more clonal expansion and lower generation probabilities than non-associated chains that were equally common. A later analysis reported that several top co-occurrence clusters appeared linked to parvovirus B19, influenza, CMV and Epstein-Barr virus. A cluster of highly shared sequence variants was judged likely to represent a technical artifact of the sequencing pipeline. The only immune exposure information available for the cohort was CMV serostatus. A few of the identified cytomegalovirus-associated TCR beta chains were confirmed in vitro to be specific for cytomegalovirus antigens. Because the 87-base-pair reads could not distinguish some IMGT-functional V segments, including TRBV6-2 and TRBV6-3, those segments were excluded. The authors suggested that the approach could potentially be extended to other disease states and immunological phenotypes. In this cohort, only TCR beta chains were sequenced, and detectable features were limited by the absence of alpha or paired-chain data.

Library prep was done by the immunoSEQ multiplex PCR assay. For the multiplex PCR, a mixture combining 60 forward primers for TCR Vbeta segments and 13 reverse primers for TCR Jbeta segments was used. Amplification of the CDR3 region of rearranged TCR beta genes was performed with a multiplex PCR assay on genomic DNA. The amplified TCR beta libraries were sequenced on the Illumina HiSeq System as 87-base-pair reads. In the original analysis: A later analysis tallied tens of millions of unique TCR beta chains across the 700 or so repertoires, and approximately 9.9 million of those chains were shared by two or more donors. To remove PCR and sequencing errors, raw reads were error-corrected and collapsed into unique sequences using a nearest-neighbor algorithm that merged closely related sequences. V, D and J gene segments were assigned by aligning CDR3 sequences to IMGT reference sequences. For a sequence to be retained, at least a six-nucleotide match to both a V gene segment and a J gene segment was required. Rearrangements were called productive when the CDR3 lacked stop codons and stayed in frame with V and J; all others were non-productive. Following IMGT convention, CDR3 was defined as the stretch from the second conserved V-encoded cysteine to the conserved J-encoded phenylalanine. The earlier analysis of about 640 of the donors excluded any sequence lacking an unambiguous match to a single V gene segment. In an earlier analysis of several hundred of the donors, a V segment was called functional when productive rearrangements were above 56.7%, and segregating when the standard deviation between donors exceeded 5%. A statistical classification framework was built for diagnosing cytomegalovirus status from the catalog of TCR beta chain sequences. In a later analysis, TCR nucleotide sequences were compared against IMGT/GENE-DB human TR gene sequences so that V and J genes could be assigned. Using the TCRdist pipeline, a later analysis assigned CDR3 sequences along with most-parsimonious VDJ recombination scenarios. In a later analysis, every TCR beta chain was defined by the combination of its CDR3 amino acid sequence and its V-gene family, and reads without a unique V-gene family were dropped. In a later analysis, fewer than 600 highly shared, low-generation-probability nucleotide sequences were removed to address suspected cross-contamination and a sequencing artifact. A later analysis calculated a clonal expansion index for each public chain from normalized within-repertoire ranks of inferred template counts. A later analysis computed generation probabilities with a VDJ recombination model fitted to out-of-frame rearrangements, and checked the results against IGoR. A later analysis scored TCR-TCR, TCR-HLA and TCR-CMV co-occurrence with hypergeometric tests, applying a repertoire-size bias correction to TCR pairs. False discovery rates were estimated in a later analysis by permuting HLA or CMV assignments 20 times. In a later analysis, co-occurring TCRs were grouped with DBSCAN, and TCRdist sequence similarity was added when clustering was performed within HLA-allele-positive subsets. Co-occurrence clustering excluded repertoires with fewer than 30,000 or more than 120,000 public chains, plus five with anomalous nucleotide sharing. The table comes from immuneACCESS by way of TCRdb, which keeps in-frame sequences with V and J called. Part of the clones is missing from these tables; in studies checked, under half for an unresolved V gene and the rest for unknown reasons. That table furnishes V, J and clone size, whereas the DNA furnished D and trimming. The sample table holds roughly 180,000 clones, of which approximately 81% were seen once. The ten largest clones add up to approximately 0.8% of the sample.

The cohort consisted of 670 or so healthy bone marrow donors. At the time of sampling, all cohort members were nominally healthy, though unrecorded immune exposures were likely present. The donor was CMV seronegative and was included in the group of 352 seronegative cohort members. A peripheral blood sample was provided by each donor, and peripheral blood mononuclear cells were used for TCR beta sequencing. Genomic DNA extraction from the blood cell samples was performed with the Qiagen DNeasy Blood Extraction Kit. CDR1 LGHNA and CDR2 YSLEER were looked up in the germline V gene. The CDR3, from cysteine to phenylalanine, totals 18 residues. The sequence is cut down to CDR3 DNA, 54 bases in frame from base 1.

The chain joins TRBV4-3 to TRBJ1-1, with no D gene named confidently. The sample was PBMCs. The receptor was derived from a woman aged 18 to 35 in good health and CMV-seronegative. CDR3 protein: CASSQDGGLGSSNAEAFF. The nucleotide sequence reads TGCGCCAGCAGCCAAGATGGAGGGCTCGGGTCTTCGAACGCTGAAGCTTTCTTT.